The entry that follows covers one T cell receptor (beta chain) sequence. What it binds is unknown. RNA extraction was followed by reverse transcription into cDNA, which acted as the sequencing template. Method: immunoSEQ multiplex PCR; TCRdb's copy keeps in-frame clones and lacks some. The data show 150,000 to 200,000 clones, 53% seen once. Treatment in this sample: oral pan-JAK inhibitor, 5-10 mg twice daily. Researchers took lesional scalp punch biopsies and peripheral blood from people who were alopecia areata patients. These data belong to a study of CD8+ T cells in alopecia areata. As for the study in general: Patients given treatment had severity scored by the percentage of scalp area affected.

The study's findings and limits: A large proportion of expanded lesional clones were detected persisting in scalp and blood during tofacitinib.

The sequence came from a human donor with alopecia areata. Sequences were derived from CD8+ T cells sorted from blood, sampled at week 24, from a patient treated with tofacitinib.

The DNA for the CDR3 is TGCGCCAGCAGCTTGAGTCGGGACCCCTTTGGCTACACCTTC. Amino acids: CASSLSRDPFGYTF. The rearrangement uses TRBV5-1 and TRBJ1-2; a weak D match, TRBD1 (5 bases). The CDR3 has 14 residues. Germline lookup yields CDR1 SGHRS and CDR2 YFSETQ. Trimming removed 1 base from V and 7 bases from J, with 14 bases in between.